The sequence of this T cell receptor beta chain was determined in a study of T cell responses to AZD1222 COVID-19 vaccine. Study outcomes and limitations: Among vaccine-associated CD4 TCRs, coverage spanned spike, with dominance at 160-218 and 743-854. Donor demographics were predominantly white British with a female majority; clonal diversity may be underestimated. Seropositive AZD1222 recipients at baseline numbered only 6 or 7.

This table comes from immunoSEQ multiplex PCR, and its TCRdb copy is limited to in-frame clones, with some not included. The sample has 90,000 to 120,000 clones, around nine tenths seen once. Remarks on this clone: Its antigen is currently unknown.

CDR1 is SGHTA, CDR2 FQGNSA, per germline. J gave up 4 bases and V 5 bases, and 11 bases lay outside the gene matches. This CDR3 spans 16 amino acids. The receptor was derived from an adult in good health. The material sequenced was peripheral blood, taken on day 0 of AZD1222 vaccination. The chain joins TRBV7-2 to TRBJ2-3, with 8 nucleotides matching TRBD1. This CDR3 is CASSITGTGGPDTQYF. The CDR3 bases are TGTGCCAGCAGCATAACCGGGACAGGCGGTCCAGATACGCAGTATTTT.